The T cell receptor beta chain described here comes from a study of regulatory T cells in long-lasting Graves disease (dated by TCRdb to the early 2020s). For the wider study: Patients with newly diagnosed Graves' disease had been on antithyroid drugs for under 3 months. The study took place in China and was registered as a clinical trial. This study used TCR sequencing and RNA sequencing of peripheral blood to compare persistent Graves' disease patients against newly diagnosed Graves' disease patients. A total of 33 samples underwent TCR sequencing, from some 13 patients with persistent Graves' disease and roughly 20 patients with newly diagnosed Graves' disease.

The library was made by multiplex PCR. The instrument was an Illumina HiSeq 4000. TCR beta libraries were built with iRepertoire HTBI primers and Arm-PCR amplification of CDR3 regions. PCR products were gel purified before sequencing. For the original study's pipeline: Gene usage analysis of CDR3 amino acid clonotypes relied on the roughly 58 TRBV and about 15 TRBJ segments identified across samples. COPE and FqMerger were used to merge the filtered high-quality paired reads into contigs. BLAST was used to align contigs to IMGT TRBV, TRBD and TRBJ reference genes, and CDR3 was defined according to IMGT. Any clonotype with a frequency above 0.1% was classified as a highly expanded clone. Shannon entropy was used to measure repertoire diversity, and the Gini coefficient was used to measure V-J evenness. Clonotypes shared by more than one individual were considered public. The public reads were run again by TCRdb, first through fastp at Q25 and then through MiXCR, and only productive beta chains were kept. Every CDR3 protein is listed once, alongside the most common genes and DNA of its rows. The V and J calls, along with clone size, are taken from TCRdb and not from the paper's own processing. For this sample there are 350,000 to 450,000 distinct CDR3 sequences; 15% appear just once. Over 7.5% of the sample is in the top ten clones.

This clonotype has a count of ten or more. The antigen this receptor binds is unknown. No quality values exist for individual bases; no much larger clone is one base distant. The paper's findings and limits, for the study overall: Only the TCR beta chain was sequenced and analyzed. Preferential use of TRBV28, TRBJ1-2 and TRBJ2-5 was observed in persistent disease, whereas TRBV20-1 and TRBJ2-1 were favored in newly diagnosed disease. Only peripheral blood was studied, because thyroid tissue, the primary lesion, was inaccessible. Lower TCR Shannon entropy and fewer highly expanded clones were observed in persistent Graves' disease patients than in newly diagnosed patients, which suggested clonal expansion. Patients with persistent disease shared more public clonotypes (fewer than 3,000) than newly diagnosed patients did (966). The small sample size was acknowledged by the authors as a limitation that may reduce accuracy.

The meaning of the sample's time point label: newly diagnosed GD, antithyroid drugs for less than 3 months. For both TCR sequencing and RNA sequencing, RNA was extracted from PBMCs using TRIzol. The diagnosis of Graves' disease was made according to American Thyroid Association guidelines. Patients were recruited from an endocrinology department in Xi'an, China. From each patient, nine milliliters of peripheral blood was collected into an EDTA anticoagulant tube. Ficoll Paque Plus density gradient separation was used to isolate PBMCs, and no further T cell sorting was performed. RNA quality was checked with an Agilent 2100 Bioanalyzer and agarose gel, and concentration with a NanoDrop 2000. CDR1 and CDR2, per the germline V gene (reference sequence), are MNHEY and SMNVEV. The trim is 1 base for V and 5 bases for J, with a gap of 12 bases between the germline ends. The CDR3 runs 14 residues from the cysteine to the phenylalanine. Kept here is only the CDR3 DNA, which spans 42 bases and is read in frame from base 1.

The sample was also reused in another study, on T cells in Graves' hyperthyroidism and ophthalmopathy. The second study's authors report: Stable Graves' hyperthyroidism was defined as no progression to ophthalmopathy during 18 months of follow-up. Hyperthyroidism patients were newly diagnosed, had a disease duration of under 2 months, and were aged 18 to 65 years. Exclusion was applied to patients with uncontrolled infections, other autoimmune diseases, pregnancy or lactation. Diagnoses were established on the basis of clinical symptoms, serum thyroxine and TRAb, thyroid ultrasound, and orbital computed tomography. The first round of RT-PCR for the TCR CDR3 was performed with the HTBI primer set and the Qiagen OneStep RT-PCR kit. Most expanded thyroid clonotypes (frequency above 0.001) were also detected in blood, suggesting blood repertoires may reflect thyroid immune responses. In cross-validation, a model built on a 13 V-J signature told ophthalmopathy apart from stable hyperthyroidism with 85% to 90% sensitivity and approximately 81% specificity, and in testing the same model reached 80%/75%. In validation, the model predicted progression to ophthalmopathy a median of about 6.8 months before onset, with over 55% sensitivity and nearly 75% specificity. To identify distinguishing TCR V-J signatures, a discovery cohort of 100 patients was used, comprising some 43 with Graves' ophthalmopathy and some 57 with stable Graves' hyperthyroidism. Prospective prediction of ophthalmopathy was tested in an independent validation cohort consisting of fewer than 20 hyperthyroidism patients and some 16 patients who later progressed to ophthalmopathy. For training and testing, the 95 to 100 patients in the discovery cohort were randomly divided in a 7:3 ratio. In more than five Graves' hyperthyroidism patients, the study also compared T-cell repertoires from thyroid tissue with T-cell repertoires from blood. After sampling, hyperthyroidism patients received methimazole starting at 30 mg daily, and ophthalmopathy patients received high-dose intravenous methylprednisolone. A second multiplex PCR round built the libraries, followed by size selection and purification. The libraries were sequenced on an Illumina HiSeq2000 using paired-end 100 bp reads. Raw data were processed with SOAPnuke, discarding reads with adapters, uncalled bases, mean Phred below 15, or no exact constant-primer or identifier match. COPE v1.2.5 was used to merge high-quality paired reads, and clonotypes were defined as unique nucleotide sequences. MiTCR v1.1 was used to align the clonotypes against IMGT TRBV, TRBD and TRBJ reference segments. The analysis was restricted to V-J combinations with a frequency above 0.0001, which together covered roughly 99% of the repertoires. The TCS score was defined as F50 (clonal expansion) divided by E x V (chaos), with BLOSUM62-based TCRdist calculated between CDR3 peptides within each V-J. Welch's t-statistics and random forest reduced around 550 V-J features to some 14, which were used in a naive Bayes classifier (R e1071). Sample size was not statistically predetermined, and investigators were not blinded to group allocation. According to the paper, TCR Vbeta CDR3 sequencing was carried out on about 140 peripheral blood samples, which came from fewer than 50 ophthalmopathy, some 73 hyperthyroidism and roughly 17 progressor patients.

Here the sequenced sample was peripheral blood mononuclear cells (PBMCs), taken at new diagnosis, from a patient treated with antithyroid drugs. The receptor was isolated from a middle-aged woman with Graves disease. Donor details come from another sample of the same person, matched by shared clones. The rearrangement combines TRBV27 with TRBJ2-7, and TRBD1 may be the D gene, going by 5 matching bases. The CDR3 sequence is CASSLWVGVNEQYF. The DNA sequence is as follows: TGTGCCAGCAGTTTATGGGTAGGGGTCAACGAGCAGTACTTC.